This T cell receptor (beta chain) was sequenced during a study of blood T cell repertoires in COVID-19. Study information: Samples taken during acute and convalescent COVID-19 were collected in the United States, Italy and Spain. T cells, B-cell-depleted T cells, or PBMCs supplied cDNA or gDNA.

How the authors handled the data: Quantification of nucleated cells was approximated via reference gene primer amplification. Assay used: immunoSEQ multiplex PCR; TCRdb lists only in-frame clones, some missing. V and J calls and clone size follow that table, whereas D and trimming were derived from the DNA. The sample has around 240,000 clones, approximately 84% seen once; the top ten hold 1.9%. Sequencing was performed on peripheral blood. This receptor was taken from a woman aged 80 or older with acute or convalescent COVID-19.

The CDR3 is CASSPPSLGGSTDTQYF. CDR3 in DNA: TGTGCCAGCTCACCACCGAGCCTGGGGGGGAGCACAGATACGCAGTATTTT. The V call is TRBV18, the J call TRBJ2-3; 7 bases align to TRBD2. V lost 0 bases and J lost 0; bases outside the gene matches: 6. In germline, CDR1 is KGHSH, CDR2 LQKENI. The CDR3 is made up of 17 amino acids.